Listed below are T cell receptor beta chains from one sample, sequenced in a study of blood T cell repertoires in COVID-19. Libraries were prepared by immunoSEQ multiplex PCR; TCRdb keeps only in-frame clonotypes and omits some of them. Of under 50,000 clones in the sample, around 90% were seen once. Specimen: peripheral blood. All receptors derive from a human donor in a cohort sampled during active COVID-19. CDR3s include the opening cysteine and the closing phenylalanine or tryptophan. The D gene is left open where the match is weak. Size is stated for part of the rows, as once, few or many counts, or as a class when the clone is expanded.

j_call	cdr3_length	v_call	d_call	clone_size	cdr3_aa	cdr3_nt
TRBJ2-1	14	TRBV6-5	TRBD2	NA	CASTVAGDNREQFF	TGTGCCAGCACCGTAGCGGGAGACAACCGTGAGCAGTTCTTC
TRBJ2-1	14	TRBV10-3	TRBD1	NA	CAISGTGGNNEQFF	TGTGCCATCAGTGGGACAGGGGGTAACAATGAGCAGTTCTTC
TRBJ2-7	14	TRBV19	NA	NA	CASSIAGRVYEQYF	TGTGCCAGTAGTATAGCGGGCAGGGTCTACGAGCAGTACTTC
TRBJ2-1	14	TRBV18	NA	NA	CASSPVRAGNEQFF	TGTGCCAGCTCACCTGTCAGGGCAGGGAATGAGCAGTTCTTC
TRBJ2-7	17	TRBV11-2	TRBD2	NA	CASSSLYGGRAGYEQYF	TGTGCCAGCAGCTCCCTTTATGGGGGGAGGGCGGGGTACGAGCAGTACTTC
TRBJ2-2	13	TRBV25-1	TRBD2	NA	CASTWGGTGELFF	TGTGCCAGTACATGGGGGGGCACCGGGGAGCTGTTTTTT
TRBJ2-7	15	TRBV28	NA	NA	CASNKPGQDLYEQYF	TGTGCCAGCAATAAGCCGGGACAAGACCTGTACGAGCAGTACTTC
TRBJ2-2	16	TRBV4-2	TRBD1	NA	CASSQDRTGNTGELFF	TGTGCCAGCAGCCAAGACAGGACAGGGAACACCGGGGAGCTGTTTTTT
TRBJ2-4	18	TRBV2	TRBD2	NA	CASSEARTRWRDKNIQYF	TGTGCCAGCAGTGAAGCGCGGACTAGGTGGCGAGACAAAAACATTCAGTACTTC
TRBJ1-2	13	TRBV12-3/TRBV12-4	NA	NA	CASSHGQIYGYTF	TGTGCCAGCAGCCACGGACAGATCTATGGCTACACCTTC
TRBJ2-1	16	TRBV2	TRBD2	NA	CASIRSGRPETNEQFF	TGTGCCAGCATTCGTAGCGGGAGACCGGAGACGAATGAGCAGTTCTTC
TRBJ1-3	15	TRBV4-1	NA	NA	CASSGDRFSGNTIYF	TGCGCCAGCAGCGGTGACAGGTTCTCTGGAAACACCATATATTTT
TRBJ2-2	17	TRBV4-1	TRBD2	NA	CASSHGAWDREAGELFF	TGCGCCAGCAGCCACGGAGCTTGGGACCGGGAGGCCGGGGAGCTGTTTTTT
TRBJ1-2	14	TRBV19	NA	NA	CASSIGRAGNGYTF	TGTGCCAGTAGTATAGGAAGGGCAGGGAATGGCTACACCTTC
TRBJ1-1	13	TRBV5-1	TRBD1	NA	CASRQGTNTEAFF	TGCGCCAGCAGACAGGGGACGAACACTGAAGCTTTCTTT
TRBJ1-5	16	TRBV6-6	TRBD1	NA	CASSYSTGGHNQPQHF	TGTGCCAGCAGTTACTCGACAGGGGGCCACAATCAGCCCCAGCATTTT
TRBJ1-2	14	TRBV6-5	NA	NA	CASTEQLLNYGYTF	TGTGCCAGCACCGAACAGCTCCTCAACTATGGCTACACCTTC
TRBJ2-7	18	TRBV28	TRBD2	NA	CASSNRGLAGDPYYEQYF	TGTGCCAGCAGTAACCGGGGACTAGCGGGAGACCCTTATTACGAGCAGTACTTC
TRBJ2-1	15	TRBV30	TRBD1	NA	CAWSVPGTGLHEQFF	TGTGCCTGGAGTGTACCAGGGACAGGGTTGCATGAGCAGTTCTTC
TRBJ2-5	15	TRBV5-5	TRBD1	once	CASRPDRGLQETQYF	TGTGCCAGCAGACCCGACAGGGGCCTGCAAGAGACCCAGTACTTC
TRBJ1-1	14	TRBV14	TRBD1	NA	CASRSDRVNTEAFF	TGTGCCAGCCGTTCGGACAGGGTGAACACTGAAGCTTTCTTT
TRBJ2-7	14	TRBV28	TRBD1	once	CASSTDRVRSEQYF	TGTGCCAGCAGCACGGACAGGGTACGCAGCGAGCAGTACTTC
TRBJ1-1	15	TRBV2	NA	NA	CASTRTNYGNTEAFF	TGTGCCAGCACTAGGACAAATTACGGGAACACTGAAGCTTTCTTT
TRBJ1-4	16	TRBV19	NA	NA	CASSILSTATNEKLFF	TGTGCCAGTAGTATTCTCTCGACAGCAACTAATGAAAAACTGTTTTTT
TRBJ2-1	16	TRBV4-2	NA	NA	CASSQERRGIENEQFF	TGTGCCAGCAGCCAAGAGAGGAGGGGAATTGAGAATGAGCAGTTCTTC
TRBJ2-7	15	TRBV15	NA	NA	CATSRDFRSSYEQYF	TGTGCCACCAGCAGAGATTTCCGTAGCTCCTACGAGCAGTACTTC
TRBJ2-5	14	TRBV3-1/TRBV3-2	NA	NA	CASSQDWWGETQYF	TGTGCCAGCAGCCAAGACTGGTGGGGCGAGACCCAGTACTTC
TRBJ1-4	16	TRBV5-4	NA	NA	CASSFGGGATNEKLFF	TGTGCCAGCAGCTTCGGTGGAGGCGCGACTAATGAAAAACTGTTTTTT
TRBJ2-7	14	TRBV2	TRBD2	NA	CASTTAGGTYEQYF	TGTGCCAGCACTACGGCGGGAGGGACCTACGAGCAGTACTTC
TRBJ2-7	14	TRBV4-3	NA	NA	CASSQSARRYEQYF	TGCGCCAGCAGCCAAAGTGCTAGGAGGTACGAGCAGTACTTC
TRBJ1-5	16	TRBV15	NA	NA	CATSRAAGKPSVAQHF	TGTGCCACCAGCAGAGCCGCGGGGAAGCCCTCTGTTGCCCAGCATTTT
TRBJ1-2	15	TRBV5-4	TRBD1	NA	CASSLATGQKYGYTF	TGTGCCAGCAGCTTGGCGACGGGACAGAAGTATGGCTACACCTTC
TRBJ2-1	17	TRBV28	TRBD2	NA	CASSLGTAGGPYNEQFF	TGTGCCAGCAGTTTAGGGACAGCGGGGGGGCCGTACAATGAGCAGTTCTTC
TRBJ1-1	16	TRBV6-2/TRBV6-3	TRBD1	NA	CASSYRTGGSNTEAFF	TGTGCCAGCAGTTACCGGACAGGGGGATCGAACACTGAAGCTTTCTTT
TRBJ2-7	15	TRBV7-8	NA	once	CASSRTRTAGYEQYF	TGTGCCAGCAGCCGCACGCGGACAGCCGGCTACGAGCAGTACTTC
TRBJ2-1	16	TRBV5-8	TRBD2	NA	CASSLETSGSLDEQFF	TGTGCCAGCAGCTTGGAGACTAGCGGGAGTTTGGATGAGCAGTTCTTC
TRBJ2-1	12	TRBV7-2	TRBD2	NA	CASSLGAGEQFF	TGTGCCAGCAGCTTAGGAGCGGGGGAGCAGTTCTTC
TRBJ1-1	15	TRBV25-1	TRBD1	NA	CASSETGVHRTEAFF	TGTGCCAGCAGTGAGACAGGGGTCCACAGGACTGAAGCTTTCTTT
TRBJ2-7	12	TRBV5-1	TRBD1	NA	CASSMTGYEQYF	TGCGCCAGCAGCATGACAGGGTACGAGCAGTACTTC
TRBJ1-2	15	TRBV9	TRBD1	NA	CASSVVPDRDSGYTF	TGTGCCAGCAGCGTAGTCCCCGACAGGGACTCTGGCTACACCTTC